This T cell receptor (beta chain) was retrieved from a study of human T cells and chemical hapten exposure. Study as a whole: All through the roughly 23-week study, the scalp of each patient received diphenylcyclopropenone doses weekly.

Study processing details: The number of TCRs in each sample had a median of 95,638 and spanned roughly 23,224 to 750,000. Each CDR3 protein is one row after TCRdb ran MiXCR on the RACE reads. TCRdb's processing, not the authors', yielded these V and J calls. The sample shows roughly 54,000 distinct CDR3 sequences, 8.5% to 10% of them seen only once. Germline trimming cut 6 bases from V and 5 bases from J; bases unmatched to any gene: 6. The V gene's germline CDR1 is SNHLY and CDR2 FYNNEI. The CDR3 is 14 amino acids. The time point: patch test 2, 6 weeks after DPC sensitization. Treatment specified: therapeutic diphenylcyclopropenone sensitization with weekly scalp DPC.

Specimen: whole blood, collected in connection with sensitization to the hapten diphenylcyclopropenone (DPC). The chain couples TRBV2 to TRBJ1-2, with 10 bases that match TRBD1. The sequence derives from a woman in her forties or fifties with alopecia areata. Some clones in this sample may be carry-over from other donors' samples. DNA of the CDR3: TGTGCCAGCAGAGGACAGGGGGTATGGTATGGCTACACCTTC. Translated, it gives CASRGQGVWYGYTF.